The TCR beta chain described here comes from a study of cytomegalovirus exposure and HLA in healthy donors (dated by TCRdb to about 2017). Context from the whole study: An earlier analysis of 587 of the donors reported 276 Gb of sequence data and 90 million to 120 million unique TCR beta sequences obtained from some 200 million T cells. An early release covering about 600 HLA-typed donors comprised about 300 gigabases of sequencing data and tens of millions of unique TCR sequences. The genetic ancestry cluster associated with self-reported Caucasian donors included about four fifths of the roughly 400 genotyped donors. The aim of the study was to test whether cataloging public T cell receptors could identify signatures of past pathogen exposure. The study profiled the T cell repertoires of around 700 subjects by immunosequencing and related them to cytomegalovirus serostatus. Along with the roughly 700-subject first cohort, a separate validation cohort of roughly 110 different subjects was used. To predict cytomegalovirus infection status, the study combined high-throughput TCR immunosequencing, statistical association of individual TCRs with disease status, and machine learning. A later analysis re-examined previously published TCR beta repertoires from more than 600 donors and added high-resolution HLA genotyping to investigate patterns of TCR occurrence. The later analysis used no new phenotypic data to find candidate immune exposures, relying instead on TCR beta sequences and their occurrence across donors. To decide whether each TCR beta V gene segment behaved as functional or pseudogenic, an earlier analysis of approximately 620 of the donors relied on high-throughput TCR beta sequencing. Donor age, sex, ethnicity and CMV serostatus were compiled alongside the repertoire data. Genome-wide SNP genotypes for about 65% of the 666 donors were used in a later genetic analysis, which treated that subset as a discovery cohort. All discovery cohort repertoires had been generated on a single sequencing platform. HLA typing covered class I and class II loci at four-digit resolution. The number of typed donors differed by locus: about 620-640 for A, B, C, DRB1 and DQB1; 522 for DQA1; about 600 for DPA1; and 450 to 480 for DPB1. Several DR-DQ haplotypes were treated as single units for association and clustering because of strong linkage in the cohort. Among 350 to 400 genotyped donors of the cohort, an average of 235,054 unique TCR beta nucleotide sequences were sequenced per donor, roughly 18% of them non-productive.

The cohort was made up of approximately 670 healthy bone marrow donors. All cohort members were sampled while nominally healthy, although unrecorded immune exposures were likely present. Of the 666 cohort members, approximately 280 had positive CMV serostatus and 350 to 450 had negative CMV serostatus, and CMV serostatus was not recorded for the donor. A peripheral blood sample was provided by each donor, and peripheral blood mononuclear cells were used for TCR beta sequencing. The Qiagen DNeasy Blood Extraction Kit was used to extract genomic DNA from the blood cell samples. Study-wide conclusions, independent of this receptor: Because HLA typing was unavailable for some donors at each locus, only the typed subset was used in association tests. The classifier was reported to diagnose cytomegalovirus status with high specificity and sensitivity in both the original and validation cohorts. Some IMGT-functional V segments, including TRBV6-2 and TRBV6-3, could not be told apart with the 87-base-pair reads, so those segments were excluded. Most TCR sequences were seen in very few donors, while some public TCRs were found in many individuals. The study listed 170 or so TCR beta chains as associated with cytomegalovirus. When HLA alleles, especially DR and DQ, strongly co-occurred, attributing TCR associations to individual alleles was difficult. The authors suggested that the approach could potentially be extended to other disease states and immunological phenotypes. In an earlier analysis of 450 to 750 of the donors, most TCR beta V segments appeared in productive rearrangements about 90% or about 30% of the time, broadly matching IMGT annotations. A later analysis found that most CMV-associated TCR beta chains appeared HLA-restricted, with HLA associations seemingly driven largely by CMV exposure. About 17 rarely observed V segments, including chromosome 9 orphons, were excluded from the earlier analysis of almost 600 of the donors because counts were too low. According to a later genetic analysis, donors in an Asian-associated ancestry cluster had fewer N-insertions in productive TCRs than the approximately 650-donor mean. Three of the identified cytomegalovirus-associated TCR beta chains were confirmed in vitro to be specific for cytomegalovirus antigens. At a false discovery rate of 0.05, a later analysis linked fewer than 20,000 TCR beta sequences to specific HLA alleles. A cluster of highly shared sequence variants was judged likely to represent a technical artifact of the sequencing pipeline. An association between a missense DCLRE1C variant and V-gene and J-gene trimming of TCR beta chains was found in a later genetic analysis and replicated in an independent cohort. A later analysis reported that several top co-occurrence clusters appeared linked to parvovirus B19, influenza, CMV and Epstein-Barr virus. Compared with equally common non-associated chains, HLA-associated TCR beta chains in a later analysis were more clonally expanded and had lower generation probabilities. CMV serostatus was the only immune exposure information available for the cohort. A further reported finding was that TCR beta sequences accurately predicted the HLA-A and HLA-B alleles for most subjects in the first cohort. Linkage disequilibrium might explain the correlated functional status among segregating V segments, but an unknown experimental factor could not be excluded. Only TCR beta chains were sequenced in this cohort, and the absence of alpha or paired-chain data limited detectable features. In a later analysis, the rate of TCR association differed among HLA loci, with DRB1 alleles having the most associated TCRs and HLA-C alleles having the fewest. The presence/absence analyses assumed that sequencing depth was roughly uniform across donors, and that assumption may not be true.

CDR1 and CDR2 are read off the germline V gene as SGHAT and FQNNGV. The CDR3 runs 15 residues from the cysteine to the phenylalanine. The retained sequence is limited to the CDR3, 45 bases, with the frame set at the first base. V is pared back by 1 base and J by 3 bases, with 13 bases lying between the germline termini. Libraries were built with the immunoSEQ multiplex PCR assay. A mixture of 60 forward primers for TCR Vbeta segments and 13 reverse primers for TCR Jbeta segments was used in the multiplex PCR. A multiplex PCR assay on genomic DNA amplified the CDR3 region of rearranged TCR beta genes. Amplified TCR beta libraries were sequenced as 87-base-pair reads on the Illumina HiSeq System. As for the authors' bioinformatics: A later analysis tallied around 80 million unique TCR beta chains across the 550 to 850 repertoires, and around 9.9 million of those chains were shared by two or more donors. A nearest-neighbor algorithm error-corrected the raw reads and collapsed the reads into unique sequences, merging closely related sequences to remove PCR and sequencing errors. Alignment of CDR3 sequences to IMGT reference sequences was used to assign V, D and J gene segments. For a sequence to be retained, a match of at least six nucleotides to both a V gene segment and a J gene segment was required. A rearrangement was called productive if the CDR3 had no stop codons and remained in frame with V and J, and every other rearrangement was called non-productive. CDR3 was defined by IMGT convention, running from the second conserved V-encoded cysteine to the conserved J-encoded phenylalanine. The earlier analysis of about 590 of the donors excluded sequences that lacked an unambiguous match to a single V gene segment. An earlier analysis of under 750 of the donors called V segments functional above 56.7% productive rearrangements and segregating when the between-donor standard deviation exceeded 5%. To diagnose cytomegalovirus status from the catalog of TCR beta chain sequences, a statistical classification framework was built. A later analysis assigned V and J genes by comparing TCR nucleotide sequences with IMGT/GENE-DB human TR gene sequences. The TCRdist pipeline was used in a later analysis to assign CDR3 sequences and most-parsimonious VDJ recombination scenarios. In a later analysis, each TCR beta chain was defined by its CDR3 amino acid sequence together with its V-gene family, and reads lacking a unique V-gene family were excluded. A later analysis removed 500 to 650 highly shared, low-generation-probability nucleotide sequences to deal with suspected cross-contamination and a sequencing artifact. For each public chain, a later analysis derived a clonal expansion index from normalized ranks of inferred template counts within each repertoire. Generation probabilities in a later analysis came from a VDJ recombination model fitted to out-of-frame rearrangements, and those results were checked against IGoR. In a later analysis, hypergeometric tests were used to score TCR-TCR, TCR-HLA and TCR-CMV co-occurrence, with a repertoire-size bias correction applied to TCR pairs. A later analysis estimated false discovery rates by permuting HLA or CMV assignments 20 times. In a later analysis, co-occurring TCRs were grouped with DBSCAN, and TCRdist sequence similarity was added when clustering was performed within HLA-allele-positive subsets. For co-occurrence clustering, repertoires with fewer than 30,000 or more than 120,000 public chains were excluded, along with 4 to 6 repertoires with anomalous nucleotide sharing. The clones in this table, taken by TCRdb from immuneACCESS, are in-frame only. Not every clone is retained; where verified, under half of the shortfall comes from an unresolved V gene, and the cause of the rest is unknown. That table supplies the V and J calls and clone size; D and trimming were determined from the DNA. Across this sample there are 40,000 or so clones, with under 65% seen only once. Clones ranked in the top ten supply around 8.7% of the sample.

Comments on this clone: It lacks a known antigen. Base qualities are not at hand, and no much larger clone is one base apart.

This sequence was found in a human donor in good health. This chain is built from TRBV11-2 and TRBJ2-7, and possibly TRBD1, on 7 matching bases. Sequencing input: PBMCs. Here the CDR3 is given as CASSLVTGRSYEQYF. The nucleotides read TGTGCCAGCAGCTTAGTGACAGGGAGGAGCTACGAGCAGTACTTC.